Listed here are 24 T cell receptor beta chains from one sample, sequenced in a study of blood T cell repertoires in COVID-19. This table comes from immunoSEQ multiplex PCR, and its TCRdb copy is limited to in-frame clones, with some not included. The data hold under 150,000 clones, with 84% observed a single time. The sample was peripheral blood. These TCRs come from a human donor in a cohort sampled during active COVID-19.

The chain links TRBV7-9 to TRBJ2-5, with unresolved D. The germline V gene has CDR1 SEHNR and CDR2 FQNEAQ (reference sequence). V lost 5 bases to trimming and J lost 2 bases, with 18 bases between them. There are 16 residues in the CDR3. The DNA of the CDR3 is TGTGCCAGCAGCCCGGCGACTCTGAAAATACAAGAGACCCAGTACTTC. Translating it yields CASSPATLKIQETQYF.

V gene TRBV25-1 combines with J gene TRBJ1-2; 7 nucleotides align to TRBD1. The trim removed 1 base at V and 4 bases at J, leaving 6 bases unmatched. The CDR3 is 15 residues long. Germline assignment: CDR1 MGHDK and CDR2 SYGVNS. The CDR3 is CASSESTGSSYGYTF. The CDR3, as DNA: TGTGCCAGCAGTGAATCGACAGGGTCTAGCTATGGCTACACCTTC.

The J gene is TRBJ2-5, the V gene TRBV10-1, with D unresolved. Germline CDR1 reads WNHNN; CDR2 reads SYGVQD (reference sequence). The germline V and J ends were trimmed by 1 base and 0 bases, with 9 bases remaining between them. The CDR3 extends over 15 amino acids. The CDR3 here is CASSEFGGDQETQYF. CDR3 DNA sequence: TGCGCCAGCAGTGAGTTCGGCGGAGACCAAGAGACCCAGTACTTC.

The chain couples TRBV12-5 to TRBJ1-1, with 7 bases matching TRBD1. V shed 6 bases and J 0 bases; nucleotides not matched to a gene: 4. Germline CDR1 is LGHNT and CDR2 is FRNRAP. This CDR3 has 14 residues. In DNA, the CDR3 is TGTGCTAGTGGCGCAGGGGGATTGAACACTGAAGCTTTCTTT. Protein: CASGAGGLNTEAFF.

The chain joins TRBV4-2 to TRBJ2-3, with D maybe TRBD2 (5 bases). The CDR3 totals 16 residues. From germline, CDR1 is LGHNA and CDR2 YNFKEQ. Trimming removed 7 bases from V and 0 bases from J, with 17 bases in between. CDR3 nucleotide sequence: TGTGCCAGCAAACAAAGGTGGGAGATTAGCACAGATACGCAGTATTTT. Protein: CASKQRWEISTDTQYF.

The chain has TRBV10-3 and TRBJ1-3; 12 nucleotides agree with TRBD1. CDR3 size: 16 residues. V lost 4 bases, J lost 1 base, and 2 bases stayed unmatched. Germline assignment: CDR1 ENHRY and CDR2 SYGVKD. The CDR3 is CAISGDRGQSGNTIYF. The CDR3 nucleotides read TGTGCCATCAGTGGGGACAGGGGGCAATCTGGAAACACCATATATTTT.

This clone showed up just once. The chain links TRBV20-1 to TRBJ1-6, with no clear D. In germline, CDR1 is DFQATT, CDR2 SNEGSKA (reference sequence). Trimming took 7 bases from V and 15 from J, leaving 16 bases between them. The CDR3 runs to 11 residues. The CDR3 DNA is TGCAGTGGGATGAACGGCGGGGTCCTCCACTTT. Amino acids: CSGMNGGVLHF.

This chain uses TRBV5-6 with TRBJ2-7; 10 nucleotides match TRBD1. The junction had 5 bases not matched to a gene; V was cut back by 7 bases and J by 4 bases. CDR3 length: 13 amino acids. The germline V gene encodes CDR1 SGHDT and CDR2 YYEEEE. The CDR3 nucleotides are TGTGCCAGCGGAGACAGGGGGCGATACGAGCAGTACTTC. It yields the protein CASGDRGRYEQYF. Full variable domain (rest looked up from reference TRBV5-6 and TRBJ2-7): DAGVTQSPTHLIKTRGQQVTLRCSPKSGHDTVSWYQQALGQGPQFIFQYYEEEERQRGNFPDRFSGHQFPNYSSELNVNALLLGDSALYLCASGDRGRYEQYFGPGTRLTVT.

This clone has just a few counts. In DNA, the CDR3 is TGTGCCACCAGCAGAGATCCAGGGGCGGAATCACCCCTCCACTTT. It specifies CATSRDPGAESPLHF. V usage is TRBV15 and J usage is TRBJ1-6, with a possible D match to TRBD1 (6 bases). V lost 0 bases to trimming and J lost 10 bases, with 13 bases between them. Germline assignment: CDR1 LNHNV and CDR2 YYDKDF (reference sequence). This CDR3 comprises 15 residues.

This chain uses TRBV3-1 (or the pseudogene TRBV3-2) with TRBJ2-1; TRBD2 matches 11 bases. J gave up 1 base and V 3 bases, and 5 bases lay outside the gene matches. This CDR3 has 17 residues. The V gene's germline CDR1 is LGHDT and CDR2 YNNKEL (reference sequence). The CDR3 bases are TGTGCCAGCAGCCATGGACTAGCGGGTAAATCCTACAATGAGCAGTTCTTC. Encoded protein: CASSHGLAGKSYNEQFF.

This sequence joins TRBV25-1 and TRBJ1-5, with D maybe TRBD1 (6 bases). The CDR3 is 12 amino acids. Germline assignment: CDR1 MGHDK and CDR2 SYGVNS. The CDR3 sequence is CASQGGGQPQHF. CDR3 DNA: TGTGCTTCACAGGGCGGGGGCCAGCCCCAGCATTTT.

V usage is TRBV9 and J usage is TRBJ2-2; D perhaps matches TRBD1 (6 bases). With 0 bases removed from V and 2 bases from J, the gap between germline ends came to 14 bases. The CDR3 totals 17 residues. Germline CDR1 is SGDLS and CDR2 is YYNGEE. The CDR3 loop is CASSVVLGTYNTGELFF. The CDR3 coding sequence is TGTGCCAGCAGCGTAGTGTTAGGGACATATAACACCGGGGAGCTGTTTTTT.

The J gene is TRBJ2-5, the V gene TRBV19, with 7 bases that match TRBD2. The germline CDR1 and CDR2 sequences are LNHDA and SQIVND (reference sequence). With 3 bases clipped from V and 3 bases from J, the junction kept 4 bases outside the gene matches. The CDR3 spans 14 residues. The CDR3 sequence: CASSINGREETQYF. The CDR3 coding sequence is TGTGCCAGTAGTATTAATGGGAGGGAAGAGACCCAGTACTTC.

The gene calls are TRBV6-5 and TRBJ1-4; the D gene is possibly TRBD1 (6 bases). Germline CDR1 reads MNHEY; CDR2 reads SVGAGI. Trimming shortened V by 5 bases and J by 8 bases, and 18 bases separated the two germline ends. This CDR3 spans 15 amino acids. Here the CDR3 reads CASSPWGGGQEKLFF. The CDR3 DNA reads TGTGCCAGCAGTCCCTGGGGCGGGGGGCAAGAAAAACTGTTTTTT.

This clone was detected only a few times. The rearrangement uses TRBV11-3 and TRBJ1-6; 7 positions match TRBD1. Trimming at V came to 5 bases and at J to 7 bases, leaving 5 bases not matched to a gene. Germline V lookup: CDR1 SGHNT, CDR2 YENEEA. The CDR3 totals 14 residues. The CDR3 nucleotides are TGTGCCAGCAGCCGAGACAGGGTGAATTCACCCCTCCACTTT. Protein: CASSRDRVNSPLHF.

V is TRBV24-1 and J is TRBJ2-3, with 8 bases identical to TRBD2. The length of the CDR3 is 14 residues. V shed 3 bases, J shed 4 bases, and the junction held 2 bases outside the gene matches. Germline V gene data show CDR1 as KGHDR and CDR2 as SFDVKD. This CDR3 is CATSDPGGSDTQYF. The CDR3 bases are TGTGCCACCAGTGATCCGGGGGGGTCAGATACGCAGTATTTT.

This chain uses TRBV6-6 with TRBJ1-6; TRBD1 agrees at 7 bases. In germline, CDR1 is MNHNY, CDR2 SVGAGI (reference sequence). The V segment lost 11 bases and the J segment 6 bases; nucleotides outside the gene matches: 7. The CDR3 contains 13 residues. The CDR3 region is CAGSGQPNSPLHF. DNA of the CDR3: TGTGCCGGCTCGGGACAGCCTAATTCACCCCTCCACTTT.

The CDR3: CASRERGGGDTQYF. For the CDR3, the DNA is TGTGCCAGCAGGGAGCGGGGGGGCGGCGATACGCAGTATTTT. The chain links TRBV6-5 to TRBJ2-3; TRBD2 agrees at 10 bases. V gave up 6 bases and J gave up 6 bases; unmatched junction bases: 6. Germline lookup yields CDR1 MNHEY and CDR2 SVGAGI. The CDR3 has 14 amino acids.

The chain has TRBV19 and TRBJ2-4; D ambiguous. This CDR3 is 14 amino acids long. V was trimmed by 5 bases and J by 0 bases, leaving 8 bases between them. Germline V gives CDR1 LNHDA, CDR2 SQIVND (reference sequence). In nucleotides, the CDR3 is TGTGCCAGTAGTTCCCAGTTAGCCAAAAACATTCAGTACTTC. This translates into CASSSQLAKNIQYF.

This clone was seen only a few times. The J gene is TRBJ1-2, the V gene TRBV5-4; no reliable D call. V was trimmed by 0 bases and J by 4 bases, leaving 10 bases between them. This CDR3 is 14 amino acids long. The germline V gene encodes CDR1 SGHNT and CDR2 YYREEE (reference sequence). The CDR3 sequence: CASSLDSTFYGYTF. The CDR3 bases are TGTGCCAGCAGCTTGGACAGCACCTTCTATGGCTACACCTTC.

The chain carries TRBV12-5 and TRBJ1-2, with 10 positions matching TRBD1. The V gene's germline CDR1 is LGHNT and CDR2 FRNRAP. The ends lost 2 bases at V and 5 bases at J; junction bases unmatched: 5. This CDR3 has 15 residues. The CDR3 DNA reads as TGTGCTAGTGGTTTGCCTGACAGGGGGCTTTATGGCTACACCTTC. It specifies CASGLPDRGLYGYTF.

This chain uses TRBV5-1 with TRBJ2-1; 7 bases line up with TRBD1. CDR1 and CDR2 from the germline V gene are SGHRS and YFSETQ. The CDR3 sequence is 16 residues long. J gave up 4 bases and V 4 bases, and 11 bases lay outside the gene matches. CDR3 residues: CASSLPQGNPYNEQFF. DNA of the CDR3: TGCGCCAGCAGCCTCCCACAGGGGAACCCTTACAATGAGCAGTTCTTC.

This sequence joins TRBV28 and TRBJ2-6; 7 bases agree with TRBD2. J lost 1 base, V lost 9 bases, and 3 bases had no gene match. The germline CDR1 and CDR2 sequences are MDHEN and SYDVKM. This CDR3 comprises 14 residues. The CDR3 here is CASLGGSGANVLTF. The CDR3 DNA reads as TGTGCCAGTCTGGGGGGGTCTGGGGCCAACGTCCTGACTTTC.

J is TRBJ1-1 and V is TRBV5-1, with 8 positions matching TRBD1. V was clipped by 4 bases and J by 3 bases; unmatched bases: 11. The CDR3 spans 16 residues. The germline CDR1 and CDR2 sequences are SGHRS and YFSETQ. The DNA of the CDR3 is TGCGCCAGCAGCCCAATTACCATACAGGGGGACACTGAAGCTTTCTTT. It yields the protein CASSPITIQGDTEAFF.